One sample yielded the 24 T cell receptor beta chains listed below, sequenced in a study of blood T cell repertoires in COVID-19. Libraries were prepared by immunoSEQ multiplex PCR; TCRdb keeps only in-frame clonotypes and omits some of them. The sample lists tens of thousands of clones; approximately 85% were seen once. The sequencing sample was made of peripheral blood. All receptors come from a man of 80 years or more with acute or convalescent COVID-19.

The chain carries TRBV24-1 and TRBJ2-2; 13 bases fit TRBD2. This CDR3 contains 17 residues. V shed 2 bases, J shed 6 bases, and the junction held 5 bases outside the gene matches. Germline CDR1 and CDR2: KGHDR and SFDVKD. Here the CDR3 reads CATSDSGTSGVAGELFF. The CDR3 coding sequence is TGTGCCACCAGTGATTCCGGGACTAGCGGGGTGGCCGGGGAGCTGTTTTTT.

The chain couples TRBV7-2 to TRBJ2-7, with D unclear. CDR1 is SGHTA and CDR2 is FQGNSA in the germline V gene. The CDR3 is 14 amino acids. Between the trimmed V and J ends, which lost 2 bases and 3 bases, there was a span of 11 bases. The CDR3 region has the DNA TGTGCCAGCAGCTTACGACTTTCTGTCTACGAGCAGTACTTC. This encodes CASSLRLSVYEQYF.

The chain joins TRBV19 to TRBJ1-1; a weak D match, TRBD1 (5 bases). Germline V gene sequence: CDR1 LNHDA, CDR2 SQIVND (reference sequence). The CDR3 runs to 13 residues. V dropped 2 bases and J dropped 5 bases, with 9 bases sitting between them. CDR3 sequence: CASSIRGTTEAFF. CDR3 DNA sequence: TGTGCCAGTAGTATAAGAGGGACTACTGAAGCTTTCTTT.

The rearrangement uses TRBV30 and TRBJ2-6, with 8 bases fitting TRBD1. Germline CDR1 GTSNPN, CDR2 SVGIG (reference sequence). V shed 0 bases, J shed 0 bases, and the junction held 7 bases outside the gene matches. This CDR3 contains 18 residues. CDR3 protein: CAWSVRAGGNSGANVLTF. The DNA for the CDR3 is TGTGCCTGGAGTGTAAGGGCAGGGGGCAACTCTGGGGCCAACGTCCTGACTTTC.

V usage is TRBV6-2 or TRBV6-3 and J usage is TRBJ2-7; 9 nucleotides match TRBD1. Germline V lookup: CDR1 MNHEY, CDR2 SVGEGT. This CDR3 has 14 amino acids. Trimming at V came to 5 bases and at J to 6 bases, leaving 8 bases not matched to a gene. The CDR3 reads CASSTYRGLGEQYF. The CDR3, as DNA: TGTGCCAGCAGTACATACAGGGGGCTCGGCGAGCAGTACTTC.

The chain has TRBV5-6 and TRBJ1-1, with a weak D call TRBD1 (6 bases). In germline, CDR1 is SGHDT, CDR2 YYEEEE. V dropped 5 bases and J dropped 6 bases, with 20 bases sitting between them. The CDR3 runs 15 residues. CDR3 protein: CASSRLVGAGAEAFF. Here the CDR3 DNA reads TGTGCCAGCAGTCGCTTAGTGGGGGCTGGCGCTGAAGCTTTCTTT.

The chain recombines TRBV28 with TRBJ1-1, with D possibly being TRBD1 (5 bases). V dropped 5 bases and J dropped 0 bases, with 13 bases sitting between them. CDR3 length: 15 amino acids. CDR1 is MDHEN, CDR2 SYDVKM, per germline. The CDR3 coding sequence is TGTGCCAGCAGTCCCAGACAGAGCATGAACACTGAAGCTTTCTTT. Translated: CASSPRQSMNTEAFF.

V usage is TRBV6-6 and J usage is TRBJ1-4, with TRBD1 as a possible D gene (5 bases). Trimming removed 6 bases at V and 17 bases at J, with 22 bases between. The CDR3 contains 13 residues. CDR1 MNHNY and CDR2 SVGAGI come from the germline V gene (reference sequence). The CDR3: CASSITPGGSIFF. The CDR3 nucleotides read TGTGCCAGCAGCATAACTCCGGGGGGTAGCATTTTTTTT.

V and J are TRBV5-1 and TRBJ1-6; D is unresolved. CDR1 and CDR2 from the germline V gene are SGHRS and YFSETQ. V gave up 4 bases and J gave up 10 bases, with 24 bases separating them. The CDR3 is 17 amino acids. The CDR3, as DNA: TGCGCCAGCAGCCCTACCCTTTCAGCGAAAAGAGAATCACCCCTCCACTTT. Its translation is CASSPTLSAKRESPLHF.

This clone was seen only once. The CDR3 is CASSEGGVRDTQYF. CDR3 nucleotides: TGTGCCAGCAGTGAGGGGGGGGTCAGGGATACGCAGTATTTT. V and J are TRBV6-1 and TRBJ2-3; 7 nucleotides line up with TRBD2. This CDR3 is 14 amino acids long. The V gene's germline CDR1 is MNHNS and CDR2 SASEGT. The V gene end was trimmed by 3 bases and the J gene end by 6 bases; junction bases not matched to a gene: 6.

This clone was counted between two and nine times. CDR3 nucleotide sequence: TGTGCCAGTACCGGGACAGGGGGCTTCGGAAACACCATATATTTT. Translating it yields CASTGTGGFGNTIYF. The J gene is TRBJ1-3, the V gene TRBV19; 12 bases match TRBD1. The CDR3 extends over 15 amino acids. V was pared by 7 bases and J by 4 bases, with 5 bases of the junction left unmatched. Germline V lookup: CDR1 LNHDA, CDR2 SQIVND (reference sequence).

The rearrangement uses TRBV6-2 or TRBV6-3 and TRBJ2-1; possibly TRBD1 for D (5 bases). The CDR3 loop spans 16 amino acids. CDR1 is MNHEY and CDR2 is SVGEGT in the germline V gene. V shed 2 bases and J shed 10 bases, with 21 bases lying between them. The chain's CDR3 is CASSYNTWQGDREQFF. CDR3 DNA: TGTGCCAGCAGTTACAATACCTGGCAGGGCGATCGGGAGCAGTTCTTC.

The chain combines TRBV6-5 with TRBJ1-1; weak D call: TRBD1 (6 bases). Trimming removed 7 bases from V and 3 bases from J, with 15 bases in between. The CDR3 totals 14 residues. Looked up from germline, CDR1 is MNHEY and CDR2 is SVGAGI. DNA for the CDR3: TGTGCCAGCACCTTAGACAGGCGAGACACTGAAGCTTTCTTT. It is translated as CASTLDRRDTEAFF.

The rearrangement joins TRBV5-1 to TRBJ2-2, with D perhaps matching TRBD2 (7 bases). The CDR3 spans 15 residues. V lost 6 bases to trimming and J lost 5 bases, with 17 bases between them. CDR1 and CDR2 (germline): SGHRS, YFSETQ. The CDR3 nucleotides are TGCGCCAGCATCGACGGGGGGCGCGGGACCGGGGAGCTGTTTTTT. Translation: CASIDGGRGTGELFF.

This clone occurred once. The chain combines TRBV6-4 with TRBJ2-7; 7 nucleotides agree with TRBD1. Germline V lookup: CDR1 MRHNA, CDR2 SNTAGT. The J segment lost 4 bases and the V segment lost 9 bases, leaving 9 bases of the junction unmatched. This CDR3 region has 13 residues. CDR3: CASSSQQGYEQYF. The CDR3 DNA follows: TGTGCCAGTTCCTCTCAACAGGGGTACGAGCAGTACTTC.

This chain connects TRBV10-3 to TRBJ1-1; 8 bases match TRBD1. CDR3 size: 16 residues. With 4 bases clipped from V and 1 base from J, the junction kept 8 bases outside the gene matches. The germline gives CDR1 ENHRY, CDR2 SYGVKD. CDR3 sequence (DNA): TGTGCCATCAGTGGTCTATCGGGACAGGCGAACACTGAAGCTTTCTTT. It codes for CAISGLSGQANTEAFF.

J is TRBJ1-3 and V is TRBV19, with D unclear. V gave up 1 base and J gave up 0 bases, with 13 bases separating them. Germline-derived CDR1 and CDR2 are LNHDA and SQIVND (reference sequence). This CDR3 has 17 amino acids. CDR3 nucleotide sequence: TGTGCCAGTAGTATAGTCCTAGCAGGAGCCTCTGGAAACACCATATATTTT. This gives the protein CASSIVLAGASGNTIYF. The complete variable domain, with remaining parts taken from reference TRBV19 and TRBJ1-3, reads DGGITQSPKYLFRKEGQNVTLSCEQNLNHDAMYWYRQDPGQGLRLIYYSQIVNDFQKGDIAEGYSVSREKKESFPLTVTSAQKNPTAFYLCASSIVLAGASGNTIYFGEGSWLTVV.

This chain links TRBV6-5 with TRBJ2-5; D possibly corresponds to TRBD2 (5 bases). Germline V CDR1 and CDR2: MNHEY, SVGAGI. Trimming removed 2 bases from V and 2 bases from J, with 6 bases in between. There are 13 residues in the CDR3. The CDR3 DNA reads TGTGCCAGCAGTTACGGAGGTCAAGAGACCCAGTACTTC. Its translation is CASSYGGQETQYF.

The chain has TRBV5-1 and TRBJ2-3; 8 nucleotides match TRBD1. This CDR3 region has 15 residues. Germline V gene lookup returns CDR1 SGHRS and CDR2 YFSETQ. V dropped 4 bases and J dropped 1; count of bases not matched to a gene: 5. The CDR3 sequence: CASSRGQGGTDTQYF. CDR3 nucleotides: TGCGCCAGCAGCCGAGGACAGGGTGGCACAGATACGCAGTATTTT.

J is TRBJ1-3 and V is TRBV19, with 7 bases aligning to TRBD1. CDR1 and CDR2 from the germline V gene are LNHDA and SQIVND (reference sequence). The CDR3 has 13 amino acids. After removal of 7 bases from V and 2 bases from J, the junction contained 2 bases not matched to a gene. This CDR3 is CASKTGAGNTIYF. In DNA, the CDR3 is TGTGCCAGTAAAACAGGGGCTGGAAACACCATATATTTT.

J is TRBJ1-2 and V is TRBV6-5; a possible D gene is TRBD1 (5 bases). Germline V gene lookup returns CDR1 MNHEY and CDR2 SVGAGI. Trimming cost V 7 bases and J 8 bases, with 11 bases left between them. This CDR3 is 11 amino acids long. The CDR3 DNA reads TGTGCCAGCATCGGGGGTAGCGGCTACACCTTC. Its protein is CASIGGSGYTF.

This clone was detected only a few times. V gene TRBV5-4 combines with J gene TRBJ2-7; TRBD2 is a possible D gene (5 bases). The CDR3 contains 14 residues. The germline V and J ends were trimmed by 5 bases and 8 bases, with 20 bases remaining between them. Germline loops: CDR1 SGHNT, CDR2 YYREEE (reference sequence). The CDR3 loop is CASSTGKTEAKQYF. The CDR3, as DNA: TGTGCCAGCAGTACCGGGAAAACGGAGGCCAAGCAGTACTTC.

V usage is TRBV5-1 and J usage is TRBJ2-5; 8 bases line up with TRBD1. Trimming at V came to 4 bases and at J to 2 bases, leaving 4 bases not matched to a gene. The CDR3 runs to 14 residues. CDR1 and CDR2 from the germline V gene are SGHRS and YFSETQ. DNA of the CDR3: TGCGCCAGCAGCCCGGGACAGGAACAAGAGACCCAGTACTTC. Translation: CASSPGQEQETQYF.

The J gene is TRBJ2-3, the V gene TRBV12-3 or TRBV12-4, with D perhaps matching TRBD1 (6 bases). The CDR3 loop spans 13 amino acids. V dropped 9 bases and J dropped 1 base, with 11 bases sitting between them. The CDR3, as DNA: TGTGCCAGTGCGACAGGCGGCACAGATACGCAGTATTTT. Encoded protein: CASATGGTDTQYF.